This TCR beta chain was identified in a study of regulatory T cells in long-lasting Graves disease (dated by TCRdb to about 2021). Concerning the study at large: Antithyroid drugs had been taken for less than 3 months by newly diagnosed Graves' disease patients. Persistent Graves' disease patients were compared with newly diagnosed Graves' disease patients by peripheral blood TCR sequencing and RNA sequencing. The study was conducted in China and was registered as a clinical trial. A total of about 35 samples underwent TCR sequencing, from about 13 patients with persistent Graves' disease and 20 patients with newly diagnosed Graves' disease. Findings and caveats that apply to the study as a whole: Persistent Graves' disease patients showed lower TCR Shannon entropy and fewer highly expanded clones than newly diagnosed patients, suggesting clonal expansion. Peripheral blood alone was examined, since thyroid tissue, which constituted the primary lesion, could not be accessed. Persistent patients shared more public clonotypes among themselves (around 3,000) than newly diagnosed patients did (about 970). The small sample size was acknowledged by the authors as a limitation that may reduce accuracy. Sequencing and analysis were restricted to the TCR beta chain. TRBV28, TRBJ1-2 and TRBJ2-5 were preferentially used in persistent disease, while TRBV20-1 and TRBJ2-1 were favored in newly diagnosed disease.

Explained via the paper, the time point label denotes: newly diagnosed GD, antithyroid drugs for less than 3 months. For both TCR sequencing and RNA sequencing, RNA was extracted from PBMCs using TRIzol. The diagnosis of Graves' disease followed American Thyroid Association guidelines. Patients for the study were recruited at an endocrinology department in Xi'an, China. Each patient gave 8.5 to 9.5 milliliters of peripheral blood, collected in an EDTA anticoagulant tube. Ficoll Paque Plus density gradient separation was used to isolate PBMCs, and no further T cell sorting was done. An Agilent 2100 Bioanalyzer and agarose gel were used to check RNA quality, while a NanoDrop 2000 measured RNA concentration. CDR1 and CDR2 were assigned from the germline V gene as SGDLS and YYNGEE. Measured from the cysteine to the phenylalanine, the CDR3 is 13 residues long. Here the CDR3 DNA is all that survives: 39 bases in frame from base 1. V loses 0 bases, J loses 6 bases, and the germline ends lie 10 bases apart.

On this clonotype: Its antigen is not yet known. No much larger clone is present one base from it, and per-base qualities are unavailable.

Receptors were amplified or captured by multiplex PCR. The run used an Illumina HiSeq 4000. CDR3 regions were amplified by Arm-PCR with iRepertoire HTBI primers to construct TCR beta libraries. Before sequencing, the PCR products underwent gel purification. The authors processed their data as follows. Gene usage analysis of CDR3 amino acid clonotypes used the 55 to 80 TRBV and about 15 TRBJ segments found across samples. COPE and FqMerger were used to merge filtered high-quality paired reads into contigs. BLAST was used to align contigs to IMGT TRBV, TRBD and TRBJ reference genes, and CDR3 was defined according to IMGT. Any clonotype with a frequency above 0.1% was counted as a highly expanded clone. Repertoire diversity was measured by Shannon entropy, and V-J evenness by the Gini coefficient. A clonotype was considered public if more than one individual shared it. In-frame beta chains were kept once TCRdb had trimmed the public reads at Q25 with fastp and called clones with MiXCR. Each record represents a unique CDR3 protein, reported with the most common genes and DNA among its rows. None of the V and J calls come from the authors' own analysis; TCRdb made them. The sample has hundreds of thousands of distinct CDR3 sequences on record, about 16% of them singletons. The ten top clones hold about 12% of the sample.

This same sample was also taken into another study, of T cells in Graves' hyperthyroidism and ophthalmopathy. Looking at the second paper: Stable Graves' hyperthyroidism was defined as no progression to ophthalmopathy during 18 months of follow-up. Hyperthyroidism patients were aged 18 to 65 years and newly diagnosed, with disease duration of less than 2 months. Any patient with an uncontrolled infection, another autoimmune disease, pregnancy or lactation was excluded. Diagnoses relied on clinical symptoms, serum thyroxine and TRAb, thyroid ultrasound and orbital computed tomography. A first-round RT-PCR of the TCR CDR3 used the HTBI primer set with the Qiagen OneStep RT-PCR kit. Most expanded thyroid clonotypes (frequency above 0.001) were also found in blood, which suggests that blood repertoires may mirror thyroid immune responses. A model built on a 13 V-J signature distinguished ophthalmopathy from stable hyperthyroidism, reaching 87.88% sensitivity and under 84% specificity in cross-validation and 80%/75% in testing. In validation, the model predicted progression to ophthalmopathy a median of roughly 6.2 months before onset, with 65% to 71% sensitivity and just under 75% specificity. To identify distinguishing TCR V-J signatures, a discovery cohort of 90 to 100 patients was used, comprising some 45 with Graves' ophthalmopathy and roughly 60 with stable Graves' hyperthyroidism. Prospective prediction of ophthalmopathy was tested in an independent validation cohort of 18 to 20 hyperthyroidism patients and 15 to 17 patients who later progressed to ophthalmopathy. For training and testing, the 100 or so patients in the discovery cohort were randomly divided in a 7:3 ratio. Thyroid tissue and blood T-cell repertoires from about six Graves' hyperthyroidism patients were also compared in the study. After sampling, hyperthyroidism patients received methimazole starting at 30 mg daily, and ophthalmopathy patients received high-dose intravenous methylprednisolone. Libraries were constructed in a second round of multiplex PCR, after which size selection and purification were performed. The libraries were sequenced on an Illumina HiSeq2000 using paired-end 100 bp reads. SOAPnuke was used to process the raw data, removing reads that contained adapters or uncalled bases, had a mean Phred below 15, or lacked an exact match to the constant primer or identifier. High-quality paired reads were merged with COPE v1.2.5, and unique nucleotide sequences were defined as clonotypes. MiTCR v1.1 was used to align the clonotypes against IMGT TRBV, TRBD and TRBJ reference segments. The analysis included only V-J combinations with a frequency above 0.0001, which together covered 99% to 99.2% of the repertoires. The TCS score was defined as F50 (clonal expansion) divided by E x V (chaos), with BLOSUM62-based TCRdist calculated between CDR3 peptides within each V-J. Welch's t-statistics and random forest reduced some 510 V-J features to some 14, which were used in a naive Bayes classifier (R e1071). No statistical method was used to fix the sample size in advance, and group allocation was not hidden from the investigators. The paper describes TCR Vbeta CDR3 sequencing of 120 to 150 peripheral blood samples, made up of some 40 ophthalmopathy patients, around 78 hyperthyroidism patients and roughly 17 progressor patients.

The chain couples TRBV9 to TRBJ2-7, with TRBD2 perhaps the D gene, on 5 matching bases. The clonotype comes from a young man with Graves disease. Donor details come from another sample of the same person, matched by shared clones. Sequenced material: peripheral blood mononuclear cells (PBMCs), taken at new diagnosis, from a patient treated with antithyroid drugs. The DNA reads TGTGCCAGCAGCGTAGGACGGGGAACCGAGCAGTACTTC. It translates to CASSVGRGTEQYF. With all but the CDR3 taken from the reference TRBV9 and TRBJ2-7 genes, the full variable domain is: DSGVTQTPKHLITATGQRVTLRCSPRSGDLSVYWYQQSLDQGLQFLIQYYNGEERAKGNILERFSAQQFPDLHSELNLSSLELGDSALYFCASSVGRGTEQYFGPGTRLTVT.